The clone carrying this T cell receptor (beta chain) was seen once. V was shortened by 3 bases and J by 1 base, with 7 bases between the two germline ends. The CDR3 is made up of 15 amino acids. CDR1 is MNHEY, CDR2 SMNVEV, per germline (reference sequence). Assay used: immunoSEQ multiplex PCR; TCRdb lists only in-frame clones, some missing. The sample contains millions of clones, 85% to 95% of which appear only once. This entry comes from a study of shared clonotypes between healthy human individuals. At the level of the study: CD4 naive cells filled three plates per donor, CD4 memory three, CD8 naive two and CD8 memory one.

This sequence was found in a man aged 18 to 29 in good health. Material: naive CD4+ T cells sorted from blood. Described subset: CD45RA+ positively selected. This chain connects TRBV27 to TRBJ2-6; D possibly corresponds to TRBD1 (5 bases). CDR3 region: CASSFQGSGANVLTF. CDR3 in DNA: TGTGCCAGCAGTTTCCAGGGTTCTGGGGCCAACGTCCTGACTTTC.